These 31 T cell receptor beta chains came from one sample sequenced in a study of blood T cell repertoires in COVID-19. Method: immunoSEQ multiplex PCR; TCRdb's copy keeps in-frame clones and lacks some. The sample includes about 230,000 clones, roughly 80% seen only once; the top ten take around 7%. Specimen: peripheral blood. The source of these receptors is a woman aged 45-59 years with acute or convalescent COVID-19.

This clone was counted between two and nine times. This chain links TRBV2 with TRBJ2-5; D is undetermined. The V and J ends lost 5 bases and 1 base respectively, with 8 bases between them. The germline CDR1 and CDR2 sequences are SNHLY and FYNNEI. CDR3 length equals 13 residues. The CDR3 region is CASSIPGQETQYF. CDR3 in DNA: TGTGCCAGCAGTATCCCAGGCCAAGAGACCCAGTACTTC.

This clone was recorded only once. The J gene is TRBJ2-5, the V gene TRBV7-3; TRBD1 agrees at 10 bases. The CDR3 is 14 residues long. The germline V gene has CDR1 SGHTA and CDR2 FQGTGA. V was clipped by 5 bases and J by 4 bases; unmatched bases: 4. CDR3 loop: CASSLGQGIETQYF. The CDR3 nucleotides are TGTGCCAGCAGCCTGGGACAGGGGATAGAGACCCAGTACTTC.

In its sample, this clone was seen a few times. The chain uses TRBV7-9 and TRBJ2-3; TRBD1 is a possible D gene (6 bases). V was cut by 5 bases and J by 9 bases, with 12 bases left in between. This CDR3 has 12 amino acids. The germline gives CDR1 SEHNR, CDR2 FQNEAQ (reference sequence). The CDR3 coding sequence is TGTGCCAGCAGCCCCGGACAGCGGACGCAGTATTTT. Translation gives CASSPGQRTQYF.

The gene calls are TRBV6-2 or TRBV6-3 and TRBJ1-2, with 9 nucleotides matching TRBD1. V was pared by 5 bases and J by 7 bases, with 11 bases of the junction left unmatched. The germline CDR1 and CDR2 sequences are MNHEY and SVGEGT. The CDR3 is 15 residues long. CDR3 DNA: TGTGCCAGCAGTACCCGAACAGGGGGCATAGGTGGCTACACCTTC. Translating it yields CASSTRTGGIGGYTF.

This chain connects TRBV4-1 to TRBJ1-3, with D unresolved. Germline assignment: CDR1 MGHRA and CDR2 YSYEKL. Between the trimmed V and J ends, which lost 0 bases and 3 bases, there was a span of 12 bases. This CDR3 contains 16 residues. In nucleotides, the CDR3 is TGCGCCAGCAGCCAAGATTTCGGTCTGAATGGAAACACCATATATTTT. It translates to CASSQDFGLNGNTIYF.

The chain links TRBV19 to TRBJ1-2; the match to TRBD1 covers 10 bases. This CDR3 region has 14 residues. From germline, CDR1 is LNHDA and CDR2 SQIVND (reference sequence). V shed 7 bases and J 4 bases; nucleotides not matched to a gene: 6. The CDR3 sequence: CASTPGQGSYGYTF. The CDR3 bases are TGTGCCAGTACACCGGGACAGGGGTCCTATGGCTACACCTTC.

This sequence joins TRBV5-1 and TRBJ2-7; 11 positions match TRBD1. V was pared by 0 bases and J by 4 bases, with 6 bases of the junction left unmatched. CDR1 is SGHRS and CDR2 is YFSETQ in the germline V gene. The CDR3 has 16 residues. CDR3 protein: CASSLGDRGAPYEQYF. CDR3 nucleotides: TGCGCCAGCAGCTTGGGGGACAGGGGGGCCCCTTACGAGCAGTACTTC.

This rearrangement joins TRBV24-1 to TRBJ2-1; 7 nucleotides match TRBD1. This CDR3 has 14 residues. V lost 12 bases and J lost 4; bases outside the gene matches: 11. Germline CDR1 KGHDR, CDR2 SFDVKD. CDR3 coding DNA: TGTGCCCCTTACTCCGGGACAGTATACAATGAGCAGTTCTTC. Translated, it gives CAPYSGTVYNEQFF.

The CDR3 DNA follows: TGCAGTGCTAGAATCCCGGGGGAGCTGTTTTTT. It yields the protein CSARIPGELFF. V usage is TRBV20-1 and J usage is TRBJ2-2; D remains ambiguous. CDR1 DFQATT and CDR2 SNEGSKA come from the germline V gene (reference sequence). This CDR3 comprises 11 residues. V was clipped by 2 bases and J by 8 bases, with 6 bases between them.

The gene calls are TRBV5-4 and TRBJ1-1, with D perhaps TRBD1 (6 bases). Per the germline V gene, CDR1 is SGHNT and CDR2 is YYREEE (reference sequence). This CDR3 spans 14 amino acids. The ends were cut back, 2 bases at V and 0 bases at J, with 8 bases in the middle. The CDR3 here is CASSFRDMNTEAFF. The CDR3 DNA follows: TGTGCCAGCAGCTTCAGGGACATGAACACTGAAGCTTTCTTT.

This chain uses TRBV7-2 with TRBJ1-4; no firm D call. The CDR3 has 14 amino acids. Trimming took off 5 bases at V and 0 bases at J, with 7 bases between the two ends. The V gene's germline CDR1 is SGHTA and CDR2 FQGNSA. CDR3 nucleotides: TGTGCCAGCAGCCTTACAGCAACTAATGAAAAACTGTTTTTT. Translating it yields CASSLTATNEKLFF. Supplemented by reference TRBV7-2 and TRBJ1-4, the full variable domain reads GAGVSQSPSNKVTEKGKDVELRCDPISGHTALYWYRQSLGQGLEFLIYFQGNSAPDKSGLPSDRFSAERTGGSVSTLTIQRTQQEDSAVYLCASSLTATNEKLFFGSGTQLSVL.

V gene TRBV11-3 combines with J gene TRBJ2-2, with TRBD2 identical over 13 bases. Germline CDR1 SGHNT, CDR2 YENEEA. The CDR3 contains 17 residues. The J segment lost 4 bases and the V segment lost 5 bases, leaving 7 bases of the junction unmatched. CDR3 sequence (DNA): TGTGCCAGCAGCGCACCGGGACTAGCGGGATCCACCGGGGAGCTGTTTTTT. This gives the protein CASSAPGLAGSTGELFF.

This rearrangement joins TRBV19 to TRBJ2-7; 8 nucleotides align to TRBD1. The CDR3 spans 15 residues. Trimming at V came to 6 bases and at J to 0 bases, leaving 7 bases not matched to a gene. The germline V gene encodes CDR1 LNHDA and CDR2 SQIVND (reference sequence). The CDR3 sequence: CASSNQGATSYEQYF. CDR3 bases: TGTGCCAGTAGCAACCAGGGGGCTACCTCCTACGAGCAGTACTTC. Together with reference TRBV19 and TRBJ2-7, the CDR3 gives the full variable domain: DGGITQSPKYLFRKEGQNVTLSCEQNLNHDAMYWYRQDPGQGLRLIYYSQIVNDFQKGDIAEGYSVSREKKESFPLTVTSAQKNPTAFYLCASSNQGATSYEQYFGPGTRLTVT.

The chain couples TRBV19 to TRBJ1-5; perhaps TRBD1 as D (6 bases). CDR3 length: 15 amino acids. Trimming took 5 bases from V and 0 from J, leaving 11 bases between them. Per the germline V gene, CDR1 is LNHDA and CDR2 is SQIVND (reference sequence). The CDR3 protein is CASSFGTYSNQPQHF. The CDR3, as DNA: TGTGCCAGTAGTTTTGGGACATATAGCAATCAGCCCCAGCATTTT.

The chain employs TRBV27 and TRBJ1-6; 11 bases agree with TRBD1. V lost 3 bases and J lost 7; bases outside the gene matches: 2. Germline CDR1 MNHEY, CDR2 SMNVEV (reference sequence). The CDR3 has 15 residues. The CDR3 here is CASSFGDRGNSPLHF. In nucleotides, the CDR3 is TGTGCCAGCAGTTTCGGGGACAGGGGGAATTCACCCCTCCACTTT.

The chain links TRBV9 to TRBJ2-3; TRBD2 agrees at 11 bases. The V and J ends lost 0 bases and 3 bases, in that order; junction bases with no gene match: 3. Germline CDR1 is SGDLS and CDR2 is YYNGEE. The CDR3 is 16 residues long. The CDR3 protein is CASSVGVAGGTDTQYF. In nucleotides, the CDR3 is TGTGCCAGCAGCGTAGGAGTAGCGGGGGGGACAGATACGCAGTATTTT.

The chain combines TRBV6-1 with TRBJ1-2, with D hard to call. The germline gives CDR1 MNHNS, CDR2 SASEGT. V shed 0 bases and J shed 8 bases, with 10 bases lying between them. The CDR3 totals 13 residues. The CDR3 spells CASSEARNSGYTF. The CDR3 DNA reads TGTGCCAGCAGTGAAGCTAGGAACAGCGGCTACACCTTC.

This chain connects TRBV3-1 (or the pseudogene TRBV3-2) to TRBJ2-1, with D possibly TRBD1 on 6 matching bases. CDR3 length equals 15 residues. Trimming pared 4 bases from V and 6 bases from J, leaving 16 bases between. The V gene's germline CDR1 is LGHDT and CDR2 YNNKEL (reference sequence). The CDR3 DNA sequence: TGTGCCAGCAGCCCGAAGGGTTTCAGGGGCAATGAGCAGTTCTTC. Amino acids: CASSPKGFRGNEQFF.

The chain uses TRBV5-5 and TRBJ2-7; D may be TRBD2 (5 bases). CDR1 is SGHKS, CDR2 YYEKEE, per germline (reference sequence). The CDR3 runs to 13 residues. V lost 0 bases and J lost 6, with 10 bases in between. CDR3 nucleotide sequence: TGTGCCAGCAGCTTGGAGGTTCGGGGCGAGCAGTACTTC. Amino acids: CASSLEVRGEQYF.

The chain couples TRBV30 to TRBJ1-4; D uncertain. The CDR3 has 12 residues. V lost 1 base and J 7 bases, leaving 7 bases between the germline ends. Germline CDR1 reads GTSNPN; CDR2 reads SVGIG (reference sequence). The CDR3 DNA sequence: TGTGCCTGGAGTGCTAGGAGTGAAAAACTGTTTTTT. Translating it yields CAWSARSEKLFF. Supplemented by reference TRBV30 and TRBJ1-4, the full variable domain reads SQTIHQWPATLVQPVGSPLSLECTVEGTSNPNLYWYRQAAGRGLQLLFYSVGIGQISSEVPQNLSASRPQDRQFILSSKKLLLSDSGFYLCAWSARSEKLFFGSGTQLSVL.

CDR3 protein: CASSLMTGTVAQYF. CDR3 bases: TGTGCCAGCAGCTTGATGACGGGGACTGTGGCCCAGTACTTC. V gene TRBV7-2 combines with J gene TRBJ2-5; possibly TRBD2 for D (6 bases). Germline V lookup: CDR1 SGHTA, CDR2 FQGNSA. The CDR3 is made up of 14 amino acids. V was cut by 3 bases and J by 9 bases, with 17 bases left in between.

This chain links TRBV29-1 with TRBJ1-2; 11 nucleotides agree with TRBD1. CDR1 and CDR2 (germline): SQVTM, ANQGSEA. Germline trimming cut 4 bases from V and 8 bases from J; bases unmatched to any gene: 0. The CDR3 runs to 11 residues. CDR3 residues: CSVGTGGGYTF. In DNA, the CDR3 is TGCAGCGTTGGGACAGGGGGCGGCTACACCTTC.

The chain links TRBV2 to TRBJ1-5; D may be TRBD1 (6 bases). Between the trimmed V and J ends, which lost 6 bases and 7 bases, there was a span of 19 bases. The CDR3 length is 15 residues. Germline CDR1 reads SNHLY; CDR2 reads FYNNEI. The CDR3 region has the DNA TGTGCCAGCAGAGATCGGACCCAGGGGTGGCAGCCCCAGCATTTT. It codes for CASRDRTQGWQPQHF.

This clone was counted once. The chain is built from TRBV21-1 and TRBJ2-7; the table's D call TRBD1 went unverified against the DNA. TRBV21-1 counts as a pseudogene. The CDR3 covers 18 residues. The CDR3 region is CASSKDRRQGAVSYEQYF. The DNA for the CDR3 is TGTGCCAGCAGCAAAGATAGGCGACAGGGGGCGGTCTCCTACGAGCAGTACTTC.

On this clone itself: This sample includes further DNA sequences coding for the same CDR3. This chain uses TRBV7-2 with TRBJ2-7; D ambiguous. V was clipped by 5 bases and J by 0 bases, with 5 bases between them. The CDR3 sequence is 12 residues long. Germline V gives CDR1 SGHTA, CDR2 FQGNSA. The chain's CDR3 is CASSPSSYEQYF. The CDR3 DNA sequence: TGTGCCAGCAGCCCGAGCTCCTACGAGCAGTACTTC.

The CDR3 sequence: CATSTPGLAVQETQYF. CDR3 in DNA: TGTGCCACCAGCACACCGGGACTAGCGGTCCAAGAGACCCAGTACTTC. The rearrangement uses TRBV15 and TRBJ2-5; 11 bases map to TRBD2. Germline loops: CDR1 LNHNV, CDR2 YYDKDF (reference sequence). The V segment lost 4 bases and the J segment 1 base; nucleotides outside the gene matches: 5. This CDR3 contains 16 residues.

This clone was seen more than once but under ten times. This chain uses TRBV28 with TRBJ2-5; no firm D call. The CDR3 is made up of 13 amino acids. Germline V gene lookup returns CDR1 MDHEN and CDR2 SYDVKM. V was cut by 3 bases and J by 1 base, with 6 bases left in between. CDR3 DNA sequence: TGTGCCAGCAGTTTGCAGGCCCAAGAGACCCAGTACTTC. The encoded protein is CASSLQAQETQYF.

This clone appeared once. CDR3 loop: CASTRKGSGATNEKLFF. CDR3 in DNA: TGTGCCAGCACTCGAAAGGGGTCGGGTGCAACTAATGAAAAACTGTTTTTT. The gene calls are TRBV6-6 and TRBJ1-4; a weak D match, TRBD1 (5 bases). The CDR3 length is 17 residues. The V gene's germline CDR1 is MNHNY and CDR2 SVGAGI (reference sequence). V was trimmed by 7 bases and J by 0 bases, leaving 18 bases between them.

The CDR3 reads CASRPIRLRDTNSPLHF. CDR3 sequence (DNA): TGTGCAAGTCGACCAATTAGACTCCGGGACACTAATTCACCCCTCCACTTT. The chain has TRBV12-2 and TRBJ1-6; the table gives TRBD1 as D, unverified against the DNA. TRBV12-2 is given as a pseudogene. The CDR3 is 17 amino acids.

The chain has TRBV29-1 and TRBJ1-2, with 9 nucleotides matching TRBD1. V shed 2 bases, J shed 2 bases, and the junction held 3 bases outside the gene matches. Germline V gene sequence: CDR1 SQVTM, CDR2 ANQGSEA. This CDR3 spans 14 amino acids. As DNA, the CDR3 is TGCAGCGTTGAAACAGGGGGCCGGAACTATGGCTACACCTTC. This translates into CSVETGGRNYGYTF.

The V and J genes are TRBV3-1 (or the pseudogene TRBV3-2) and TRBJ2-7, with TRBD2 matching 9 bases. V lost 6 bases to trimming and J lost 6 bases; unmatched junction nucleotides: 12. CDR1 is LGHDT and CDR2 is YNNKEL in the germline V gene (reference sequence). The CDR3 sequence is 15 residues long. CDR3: CASRPNSGGQGEQYF. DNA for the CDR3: TGTGCCAGCAGACCTAATAGCGGGGGCCAGGGCGAGCAGTACTTC.